This T cell receptor beta chain was found in a study of T cell responses to AZD1222 COVID-19 vaccine. From germline, CDR1 is KGHDR and CDR2 SFDVKD. Trimming left V 3 bases short and J 1 base short, with 8 bases between. The CDR3 totals 14 residues. Measured with immunoSEQ multiplex PCR; TCRdb has only the in-frame clones, and not every one. This sample has over 100,000 clones, with 84% found just once. With respect to this clone: The antigen is unknown.

General observations from the study: Females made up more of the donors, who were largely white British, and clonal diversity may have come out too low. All repertoire sampling was performed exclusively after the peak T cell response. Vaccination with two AZD1222 doses was followed by a rise in Spike-specific TCR breadth and depth.

The clonotype originates from an adult in good health. The chain is built from TRBV24-1 and TRBJ1-1, with TRBD1 as a possible D gene (5 bases). This sample comprised peripheral blood, obtained on day 0 of AZD1222 vaccination. The CDR3 bases are TGTGCCACCAGTGATGTAGGGGCGAACACTGAAGCTTTCTTT. Its protein product is CATSDVGANTEAFF.